Shown below are 5 T cell receptor beta chains from a single sample sequenced in a study of blood T cell repertoires in COVID-19. TCRdb's copy holds only in-frame clones and misses some; the assay was immunoSEQ multiplex PCR. The profile covers 130,000 to 150,000 clones, with under 85% appearing a single time and roughly 10% taken by the ten largest. The sequenced sample consisted of peripheral blood. Receptor source: a woman aged 80 or over in a cohort sampled during active or convalescent COVID-19.

The V and J genes are TRBV6-6 and TRBJ1-3; no reliable D call. CDR3 length: 12 residues. V was cut by 6 bases and J by 4 bases, with 7 bases left in between. Per the germline V gene, CDR1 is MNHNY and CDR2 is SVGAGI (reference sequence). Here the CDR3 reads CASRPRGNTIYF. In nucleotides, the CDR3 is TGTGCCAGCAGACCTAGGGGAAACACCATATATTTT.

V and J are TRBV7-7 and TRBJ1-1, with D unresolved. This CDR3 has 13 residues. Germline CDR1 reads SSHAT; CDR2 reads FNYEAQ (reference sequence). V shed 1 base and J shed 4 bases, with 7 bases lying between them. The CDR3 sequence: CASSLGAGTEAFF. The CDR3 DNA reads TGTGCCAGCAGCTTAGGAGCGGGCACTGAAGCTTTCTTT.

This clone was detected only a few times. J is TRBJ1-1 and V is TRBV2; D is unresolved. Germline CDR1 reads SNHLY; CDR2 reads FYNNEI. The CDR3 sequence is 13 residues long. The V gene lost 7 bases and the J gene lost 11 bases, with 20 bases spanning the gap. CDR3 coding DNA: TGTGCCAGCACTAGAGGCCGGCAGAGCCCGGCTTTCTTT. Protein product: CASTRGRQSPAFF.

This sequence joins TRBV3-1 (or the pseudogene TRBV3-2) and TRBJ2-5; D remains ambiguous. The germline V gene has CDR1 LGHDT and CDR2 YNNKEL (reference sequence). V dropped 7 bases and J dropped 5 bases, with 11 bases sitting between them. The CDR3 loop spans 12 amino acids. CDR3 amino acids: CASTTKRETQYF. The CDR3 nucleotides read TGTGCCAGCACAACCAAACGGGAGACCCAGTACTTC.

This rearrangement joins TRBV7-3 to TRBJ2-7, with TRBD2 matching over 7 bases. The junction had 9 bases not matched to a gene; V was cut back by 2 bases and J by 5 bases. Per the germline V gene, CDR1 is SGHTA and CDR2 is FQGTGA. The CDR3 totals 15 residues. This CDR3 is CASSLDSSGDDEQYF. The CDR3, as DNA: TGTGCCAGCAGCTTAGACTCTAGCGGCGACGACGAGCAGTACTTC.